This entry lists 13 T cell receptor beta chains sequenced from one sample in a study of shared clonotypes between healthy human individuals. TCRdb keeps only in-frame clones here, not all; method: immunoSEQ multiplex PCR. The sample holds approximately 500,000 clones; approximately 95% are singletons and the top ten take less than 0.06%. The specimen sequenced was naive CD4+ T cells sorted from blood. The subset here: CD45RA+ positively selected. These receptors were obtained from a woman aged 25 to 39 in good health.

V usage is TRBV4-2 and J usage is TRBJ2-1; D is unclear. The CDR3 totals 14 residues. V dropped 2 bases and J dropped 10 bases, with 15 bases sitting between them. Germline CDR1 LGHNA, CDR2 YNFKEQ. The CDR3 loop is CASSQSLLAAEQFF. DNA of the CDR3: TGTGCCAGCAGCCAATCTCTTCTCGCGGCCGAGCAGTTCTTC.

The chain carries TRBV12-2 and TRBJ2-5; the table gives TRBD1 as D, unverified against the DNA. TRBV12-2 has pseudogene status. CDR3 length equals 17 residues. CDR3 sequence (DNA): TGTGCAAGTCGCTTAGTCCCAGATGCCCGACAACAAGAGACCCAGTACTTC. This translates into CASRLVPDARQQETQYF.

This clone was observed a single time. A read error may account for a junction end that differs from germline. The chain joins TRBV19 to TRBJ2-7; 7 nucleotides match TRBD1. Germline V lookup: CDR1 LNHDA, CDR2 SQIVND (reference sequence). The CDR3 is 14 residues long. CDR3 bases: TGTGCCAGTAGCAGAACGGGGACAGCCTATGAGCAGTACTTC. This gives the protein CASSRTGTAYEQYF. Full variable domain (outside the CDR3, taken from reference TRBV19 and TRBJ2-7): DGGITQSPKYLFRKEGQNVTLSCEQNLNHDAMYWYRQDPGQGLRLIYYSQIVNDFQKGDIAEGYSVSREKKESFPLTVTSAQKNPTAFYLCASSRTGTAYEQYFGPGTRLTVT.

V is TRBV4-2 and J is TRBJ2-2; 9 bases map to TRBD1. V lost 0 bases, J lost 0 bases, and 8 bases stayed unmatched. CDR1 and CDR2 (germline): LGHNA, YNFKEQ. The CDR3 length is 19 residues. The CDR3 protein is CASSQDLRQGVPNTGELFF. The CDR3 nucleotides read TGTGCCAGCAGCCAAGATTTACGACAGGGGGTTCCGAACACCGGGGAGCTGTTTTTT.

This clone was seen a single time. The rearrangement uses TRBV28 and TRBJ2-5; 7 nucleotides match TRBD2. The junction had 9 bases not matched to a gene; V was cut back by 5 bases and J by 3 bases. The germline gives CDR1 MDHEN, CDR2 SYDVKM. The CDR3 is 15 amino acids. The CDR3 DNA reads TGTGCCAGCAGTCCCACCTCACTAGCGAAAGAGACCCAGTACTTC. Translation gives CASSPTSLAKETQYF.

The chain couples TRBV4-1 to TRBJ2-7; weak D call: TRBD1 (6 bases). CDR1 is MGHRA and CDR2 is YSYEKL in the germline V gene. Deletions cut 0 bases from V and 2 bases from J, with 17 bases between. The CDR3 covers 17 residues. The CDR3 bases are TGCGCCAGCAGCCAAGATCTCTTCAGGGGAATTCCCTACGAGCAGTACTTC. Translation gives CASSQDLFRGIPYEQYF.

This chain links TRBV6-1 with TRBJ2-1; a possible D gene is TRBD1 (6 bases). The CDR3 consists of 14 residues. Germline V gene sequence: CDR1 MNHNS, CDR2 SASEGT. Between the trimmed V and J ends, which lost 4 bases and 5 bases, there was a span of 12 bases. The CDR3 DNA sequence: TGTGCCAGCAGTGGGGGGCAGGCGCACAATGAGCAGTTCTTC. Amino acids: CASSGGQAHNEQFF.

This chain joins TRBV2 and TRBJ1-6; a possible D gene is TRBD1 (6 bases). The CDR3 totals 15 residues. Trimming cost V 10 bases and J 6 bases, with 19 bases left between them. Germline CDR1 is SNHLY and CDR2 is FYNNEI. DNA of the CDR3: TGTGCCACAGGACGGGACACGGCTCCTAATTCACCCCTCCACTTT. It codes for CATGRDTAPNSPLHF.

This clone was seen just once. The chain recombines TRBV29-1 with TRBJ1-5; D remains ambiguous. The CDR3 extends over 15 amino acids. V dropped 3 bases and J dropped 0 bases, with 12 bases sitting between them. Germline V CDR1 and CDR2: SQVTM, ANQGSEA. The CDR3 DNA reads TGCAGCGTTGATCTTTCCAGGAATAGCAATCAGCCCCAGCATTTT. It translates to CSVDLSRNSNQPQHF.

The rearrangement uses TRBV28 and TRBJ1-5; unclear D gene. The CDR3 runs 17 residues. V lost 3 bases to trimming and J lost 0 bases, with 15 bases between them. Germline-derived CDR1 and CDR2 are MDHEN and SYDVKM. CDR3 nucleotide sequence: TGTGCCAGCAGTTTCATGGAGGGCCCGGGTAGCAATCAGCCCCAGCATTTT. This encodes CASSFMEGPGSNQPQHF.

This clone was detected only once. The CDR3, as DNA: TGTGCCAGCAGCTTAGTTGCGGGAGGGTCCAGGACCCAGTACTTC. It is translated as CASSLVAGGSRTQYF. The gene calls are TRBV7-8 and TRBJ2-5; TRBD2 matches at 9 bases. Trimming removed 1 base from V and 7 bases from J; junction bases left unmatched: 7. The CDR3 has 15 residues. Germline V CDR1 and CDR2: SGHVS, FQNEAQ.

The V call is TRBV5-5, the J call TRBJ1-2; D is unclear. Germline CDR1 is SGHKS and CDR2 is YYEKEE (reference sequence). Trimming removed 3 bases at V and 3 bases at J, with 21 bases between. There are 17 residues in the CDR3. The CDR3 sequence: CASSSTRPGKPDYGYTF. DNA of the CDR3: TGTGCCAGCAGCTCTACGCGCCCTGGCAAGCCTGACTATGGCTACACCTTC. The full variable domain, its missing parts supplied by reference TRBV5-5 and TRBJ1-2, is DAGVTQSPTHLIKTRGQQVTLRCSPISGHKSVSWYQQVLGQGPQFIFQYYEKEERGRGNFPDRFSARQFPNYSSELNVNALLLGDSALYLCASSSTRPGKPDYGYTFGSGTRLTVV.

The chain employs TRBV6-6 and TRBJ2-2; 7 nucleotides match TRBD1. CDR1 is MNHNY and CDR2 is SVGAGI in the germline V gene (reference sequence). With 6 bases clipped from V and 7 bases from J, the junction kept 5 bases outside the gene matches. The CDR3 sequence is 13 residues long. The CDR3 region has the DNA TGTGCCAGCAGGGACAGGACGATCGGGGAGCTGTTTTTT. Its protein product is CASRDRTIGELFF.